This entry features one T cell receptor beta chain sequence. Its antigen is currently unknown. The source of the sample is a study of long-term antiretroviral therapy in people with HIV. Study-level findings and limits: Controls showed broader CDR3 length ranges than did the HIV repertoires.

The CDR3 contains 14 residues. Germline V gene data show CDR1 as SGHDT and CDR2 as YYEEEE. V gave up 5 bases and J gave up 3 bases; unmatched junction bases: 8. The assay, immunoSEQ v3.0, was run at survey level. Assay: immunoSEQ multiplex PCR; the TCRdb copy retains only in-frame clones and omits some. There are 15,000 to 20,000 clones in the sample; roughly 77% occur only once, and roughly 9% lies in the top ten. The chain couples TRBV5-6 to TRBJ2-7, with TRBD1 matching over 7 bases. The source of this sequence is a man between 18 and 35 years old with HIV. The material sequenced was unsorted PBMCs, taken 0.3 years after starting antiretroviral therapy. The DNA for the CDR3 is TGTGCCAGCAGAACCGGGACAGCTAACTACGAGCAGTACTTC. This sequence encodes CASRTGTANYEQYF.